Given below is one T cell receptor (beta chain) in context. Its antigen is not yet known. It has no much larger one-base neighbor in the sample; base qualities were not kept. The data are from a study of CD8+CD57+ T cells in acquired aplastic anemia (dated by TCRdb to the late 2010s). Concerning the study at large: Extracted DNA from sorted CD4+ and CD8+ cells averaged about 2.9 ug, ranging from 0.2 to 27.4 ug. CD8+CD57+ expansion was defined as a frequency above the mean frequency observed in healthy subjects. The research as a whole found: No significant difference in CD8+ Simpson's diversity was found between patients and healthy controls (P=0.060). Approximately 27 CD8+ CDR3 sequences were found in both patients and controls but appeared to be highly expressed in patients and within the immunodominant clones of the patients.

The CDR3 covers 12 residues, taking in both the cysteine and the phenylalanine. Left in the record is the CDR3 DNA by itself, 36 bases read in frame from the first base. The germline ends are 5 bases apart after V is trimmed by 4 bases and J by 2 bases. Looking up the germline V gene (reference sequence) yields CDR1 LNHDA and CDR2 SQIVND. Flow cytometry had shown CD8+CD57+ cell expansion in the patients selected for sequencing. Severe acquired aplastic anemia was diagnosed in all patients according to International Study of Aplastic Anemia and Agranulocytosis and Camitta criteria. No therapy had been received by the patients at the time of blood sampling. The study deep-sequenced TCR repertoires of sorted CD4+ and CD8+ blood T cells from severe aplastic anemia patients and healthy subjects. Patients were enrolled in the USA under clinicaltrials.gov protocols 00001620, 01623167, 00001397, 00071045, 00081523 and 00961064. Ficoll-Paque density gradient centrifugation was used to isolate peripheral blood mononuclear cells. Before DNA extraction, CD4+ and CD8+ T cells were sorted by FACS or by magnetic beads.

TCR beta VDJ combination and CDR3 sequence profiling used genomic DNA as the template. An Illumina HiSeq 2000 was the platform used for TCR repertoire sequencing. From the authors' description of their analysis: TRBV/TRBJ rearrangement plots, CDR3 size and DJ length profiles, and Simpson's diversity index were used to assess repertoires. The most abundant DNA sequence in the deep sequencing data was defined as the immunodominant clone. CDR3 amino acid sequences were checked for sharing across subjects and were also compared against the VDJdb database and published repertoires. The raw public reads went through TCRdb reprocessing: fastp at Q25, MiXCR clone calling, in-frame beta chains kept. Rows with a matching CDR3 protein are joined into one entry that keeps the most common DNA and genes. It is TCRdb's table, rather than the study itself, that gives the V and J calls and clone size. This sample gives around 180,000 distinct CDR3 sequences in total; about half of them show up just once. The top ten clonotypes cover around 2% of the sample.

This sequence uses TRBV19 and TRBJ1-2, with the D gene too uncertain to name. The source of this sequence is a human donor with aplastic anemia. Sequenced material: sorted CD4+, CD8+, or CD8+CD57+ T cells (not recorded which) from PBMCs. The CDR3: CASSSYNYGYTF. The sequenced DNA is TGTGCCAGTAGTAGTTACAACTATGGCTACACCTTC. The full variable domain, with segments outside the CDR3 supplied by the reference TRBV19 and TRBJ1-2 proteins, appears as DGGITQSPKYLFRKEGQNVTLSCEQNLNHDAMYWYRQDPGQGLRLIYYSQIVNDFQKGDIAEGYSVSREKKESFPLTVTSAQKNPTAFYLCASSSYNYGYTFGSGTRLTVV.